The T cell receptor (beta chain) described here comes from a study of blood T cells in healthy people across ages. Looked up from germline, CDR1 is SNHLY and CDR2 is FYNNEI. There are 13 residues in the CDR3. Combining a sample-barcoded 5' primer with a J-beta primer mix, a second PCR ran for about 6 to 11 cycles. Each CDR3 protein is one row after TCRdb ran MiXCR on the 5' RACE reads. The sample lists over 1,200,000 distinct CDR3 sequences, roughly 64% seen once, with more than 6% in the top ten. This receptor was taken from a man younger than 35 in good health. The chain joins TRBV2 to TRBJ2-5; no clear D gene. The DNA end is a closer match to TRBJ2-7, so the J assignment may be wrong. Input material: blood. The CDR3 sequence: CASTQHPTYEQYF. DNA for the CDR3: TGTGCCAGCACTCAGCATCCGACCTACGAGCAGTACTTC.